The source of this T cell receptor (beta chain) is a study of blood T cell repertoires in COVID-19. Across the whole study: Sites across the United States, Italy and Spain contributed samples from acute and convalescent COVID-19. The analysed material was cDNA or gDNA that came from T cells, B-cell-depleted T cells, or PBMCs.

V lost 3 bases, J lost 6 bases, and 14 bases lay in between. Germline lookup yields CDR1 KGHSH and CDR2 LQKENI. This CDR3 has 14 amino acids. Authors' analysis steps: Amplification from reference gene primers served as the basis for estimated nucleated cell counts. Some clones are missing from TCRdb's copy, which holds only in-frame ones; the method was immunoSEQ multiplex PCR. V, J and clone size derive from that table, while D and trimming were established from the DNA sequence. The sample comprises approximately 200,000 clones, 70% to 90% of which are singletons, and just under 1% rests with the top ten.

The chain recombines TRBV18 with TRBJ1-2; D might be TRBD1 (6 bases). Sequencing was done on a sample of peripheral blood. The clonotype originates from a middle-aged man with acute or convalescent COVID-19. The DNA for the CDR3 is TGTGCCAGCTCACCGGTAGGGGGAAATGATGGCTACACCTTC. Its translation is CASSPVGGNDGYTF. Drawing the rest from reference TRBV18 and TRBJ1-2, the complete variable domain is NAGVMQNPRHLVRRRGQEARLRCSPMKGHSHVYWYRQLPEEGLKFMVYLQKENIIDESGMPKERFSAEFPKEGPSILRIQQVVRGDSAAYFCASSPVGGNDGYTFGSGTRLTVV.